This T cell receptor beta chain was found in a study of T-cell reconstitution after alpha-beta-depleted transplantation in children. CDR3 length: 12 amino acids. Trimming took off 6 bases at V and 6 bases at J, with 11 bases between the two ends. Looked up from germline, CDR1 is DFQATT and CDR2 is SNEGSKA (reference sequence). Library preparation (for TCRbeta) was performed with unique molecular identifiers. TCRdb re-derived calls from the PCR reads in MiXCR, one entry per CDR3 protein. The sample holds hundreds of thousands of distinct CDR3 sequences; approximately 16% are singletons and the top ten take around 0.96%. This clonotype has just one count. A much larger clone lies a single base off, so this may be a read error.

The sequence came from a human donor who donated a stem cell graft to a child with acute myeloid leukemia. The sample consisted of PBMCs from the stem cell graft donor, taken from the stem cell graft. The V gene is TRBV20-1, the J gene TRBJ1-4; D unresolved. CDR3 protein: CSAPEADEKLFF. CDR3 bases: TGCAGTGCCCCCGAGGCAGATGAAAAACTGTTTTTT.